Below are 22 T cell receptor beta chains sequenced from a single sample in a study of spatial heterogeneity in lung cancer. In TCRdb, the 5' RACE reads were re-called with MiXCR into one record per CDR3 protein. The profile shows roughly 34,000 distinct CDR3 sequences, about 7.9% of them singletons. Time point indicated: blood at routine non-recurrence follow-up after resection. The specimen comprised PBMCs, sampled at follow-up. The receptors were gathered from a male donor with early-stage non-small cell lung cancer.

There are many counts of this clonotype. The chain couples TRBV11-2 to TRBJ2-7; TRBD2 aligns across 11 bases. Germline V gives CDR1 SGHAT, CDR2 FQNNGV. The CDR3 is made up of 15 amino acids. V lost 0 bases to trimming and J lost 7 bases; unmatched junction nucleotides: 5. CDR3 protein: CASSLEPTSGGEQYF. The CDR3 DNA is TGTGCCAGCAGCTTAGAGCCTACTAGCGGGGGTGAGCAGTACTTC. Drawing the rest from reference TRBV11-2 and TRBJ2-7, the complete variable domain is EAGVAQSPRYKIIEKRQSVAFWCNPISGHATLYWYQQILGQGPKLLIQFQNNGVVDDSQLPKDRFSAERLKGVDSTLKIQPAKLEDSAVYLCASSLEPTSGGEQYFGPGTRLTVT.

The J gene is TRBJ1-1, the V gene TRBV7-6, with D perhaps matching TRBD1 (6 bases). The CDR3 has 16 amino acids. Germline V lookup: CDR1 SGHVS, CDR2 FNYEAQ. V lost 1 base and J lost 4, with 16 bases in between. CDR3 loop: CASSLVSGVGGTEAFF. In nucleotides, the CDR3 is TGTGCCAGCAGCTTAGTGTCAGGGGTTGGTGGCACTGAAGCTTTCTTT.

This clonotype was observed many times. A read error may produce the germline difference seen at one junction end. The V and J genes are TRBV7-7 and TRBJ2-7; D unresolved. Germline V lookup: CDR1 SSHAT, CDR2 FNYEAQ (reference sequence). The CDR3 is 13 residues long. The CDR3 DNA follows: TGTGCTAGCAGCTTGGGTCCGACGGACGAGCAGTACTTC. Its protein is CASSLGPTDEQYF.

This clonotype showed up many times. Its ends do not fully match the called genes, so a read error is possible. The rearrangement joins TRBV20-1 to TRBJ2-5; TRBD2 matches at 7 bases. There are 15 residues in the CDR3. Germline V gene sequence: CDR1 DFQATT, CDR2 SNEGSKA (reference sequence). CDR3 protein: CSAGDAGEDQETQYF. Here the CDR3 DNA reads TGCAGTGCTGGAGATGCGGGGGAGGACCAAGAGACCCAGTACTTC.

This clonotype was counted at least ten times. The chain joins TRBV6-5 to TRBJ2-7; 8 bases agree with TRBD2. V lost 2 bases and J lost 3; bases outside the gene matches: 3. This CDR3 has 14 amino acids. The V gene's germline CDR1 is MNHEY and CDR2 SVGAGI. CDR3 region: CASSYIAGLYEQYF. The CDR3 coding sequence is TGTGCCAGCAGTTACATAGCGGGACTCTACGAGCAGTACTTC.

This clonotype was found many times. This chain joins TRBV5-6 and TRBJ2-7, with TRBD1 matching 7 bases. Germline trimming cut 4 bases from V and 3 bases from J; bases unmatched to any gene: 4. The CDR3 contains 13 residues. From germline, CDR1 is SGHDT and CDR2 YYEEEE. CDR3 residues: CASSGDRSYEQYF. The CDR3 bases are TGTGCCAGCAGCGGGGACAGAAGCTACGAGCAGTACTTC.

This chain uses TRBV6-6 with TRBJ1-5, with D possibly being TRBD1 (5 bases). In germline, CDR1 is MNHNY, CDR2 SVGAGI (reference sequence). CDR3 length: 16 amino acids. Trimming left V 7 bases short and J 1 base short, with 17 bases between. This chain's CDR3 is CASTLGRGSSNQPQHF. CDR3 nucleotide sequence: TGTGCCAGCACCCTGGGCCGGGGGTCCAGCAATCAGCCCCAGCATTTT.

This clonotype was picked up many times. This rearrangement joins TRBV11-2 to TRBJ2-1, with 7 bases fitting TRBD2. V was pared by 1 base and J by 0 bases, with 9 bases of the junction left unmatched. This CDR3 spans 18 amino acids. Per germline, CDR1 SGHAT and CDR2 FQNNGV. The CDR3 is CASSLGRLARSSYNEQFF. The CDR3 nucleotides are TGTGCCAGCAGCTTAGGCCGACTAGCCCGAAGCTCCTACAATGAGCAGTTCTTC.

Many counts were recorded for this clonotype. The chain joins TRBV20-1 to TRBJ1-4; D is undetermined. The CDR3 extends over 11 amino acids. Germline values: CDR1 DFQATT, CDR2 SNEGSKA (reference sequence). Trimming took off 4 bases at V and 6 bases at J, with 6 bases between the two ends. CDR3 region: CSATADEKLFF. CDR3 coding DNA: TGCAGTGCTACAGCGGATGAAAAACTGTTTTTT.

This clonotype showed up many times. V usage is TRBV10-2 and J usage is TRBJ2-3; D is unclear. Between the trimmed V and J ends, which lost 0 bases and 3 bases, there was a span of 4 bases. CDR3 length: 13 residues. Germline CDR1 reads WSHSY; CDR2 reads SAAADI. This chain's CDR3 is CASSESPTDTQYF. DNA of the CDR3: TGCGCCAGCAGTGAGTCGCCGACAGATACGCAGTATTTT.

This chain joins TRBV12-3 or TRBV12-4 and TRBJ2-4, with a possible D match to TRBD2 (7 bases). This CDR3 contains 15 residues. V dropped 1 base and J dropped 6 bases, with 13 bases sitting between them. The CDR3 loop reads CASSLEIGGGNIQYF. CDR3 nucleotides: TGTGCCAGCAGTTTAGAGATAGGGGGGGGAAACATTCAGTACTTC.

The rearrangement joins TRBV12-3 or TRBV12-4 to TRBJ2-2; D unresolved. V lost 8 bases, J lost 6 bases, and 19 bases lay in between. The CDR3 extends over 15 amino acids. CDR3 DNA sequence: TGTGCCAGCTCCCGGAAGGTGGTTGGGGCCGGGGAGCTGTTTTTT. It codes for CASSRKVVGAGELFF.

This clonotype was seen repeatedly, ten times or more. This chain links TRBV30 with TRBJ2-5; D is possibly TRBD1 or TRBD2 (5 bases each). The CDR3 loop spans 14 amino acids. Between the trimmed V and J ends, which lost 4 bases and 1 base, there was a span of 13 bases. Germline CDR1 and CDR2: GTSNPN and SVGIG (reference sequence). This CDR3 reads CAWIPKGTQETQYF. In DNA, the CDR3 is TGTGCCTGGATCCCGAAGGGGACCCAAGAGACCCAGTACTTC.

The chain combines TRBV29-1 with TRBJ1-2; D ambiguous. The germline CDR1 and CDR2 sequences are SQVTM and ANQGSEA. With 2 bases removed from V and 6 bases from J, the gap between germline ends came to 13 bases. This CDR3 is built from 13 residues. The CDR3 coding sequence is TGCAGCGTTGAAATCAAGACTATAGATGGCTACACCTTC. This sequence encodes CSVEIKTIDGYTF.

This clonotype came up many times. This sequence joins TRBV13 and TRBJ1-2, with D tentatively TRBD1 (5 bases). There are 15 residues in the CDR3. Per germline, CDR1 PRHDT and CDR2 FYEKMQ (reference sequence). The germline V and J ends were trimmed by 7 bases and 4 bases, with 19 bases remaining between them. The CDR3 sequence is CASTFDSQTAYGYTF. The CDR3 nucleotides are TGTGCCAGCACTTTCGACAGTCAAACAGCCTATGGCTACACCTTC.

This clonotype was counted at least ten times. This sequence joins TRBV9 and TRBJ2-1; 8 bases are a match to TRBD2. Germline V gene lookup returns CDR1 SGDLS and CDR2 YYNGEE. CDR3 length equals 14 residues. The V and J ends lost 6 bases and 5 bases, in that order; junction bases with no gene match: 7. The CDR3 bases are TGTGCCAGCACCCACGGGGGGGCCGACAATGAGCAGTTCTTC. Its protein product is CASTHGGADNEQFF.

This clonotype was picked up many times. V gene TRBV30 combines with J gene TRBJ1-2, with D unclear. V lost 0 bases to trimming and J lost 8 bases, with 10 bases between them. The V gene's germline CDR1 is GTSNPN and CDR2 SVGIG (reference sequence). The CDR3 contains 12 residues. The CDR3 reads CAWSVMSGGYTF. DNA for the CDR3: TGTGCCTGGAGTGTAATGTCTGGAGGCTACACCTTC.

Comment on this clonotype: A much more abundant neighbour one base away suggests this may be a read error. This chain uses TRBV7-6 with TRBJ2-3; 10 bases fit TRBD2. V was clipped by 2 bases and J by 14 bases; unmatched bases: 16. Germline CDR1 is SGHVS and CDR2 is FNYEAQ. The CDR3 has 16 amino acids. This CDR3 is CASSLRSSGGREGRYF. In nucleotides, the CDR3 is TGTGCCAGCAGCTTACGATCTAGCGGGGGCCGGGAGGGGCGGTATTTT.

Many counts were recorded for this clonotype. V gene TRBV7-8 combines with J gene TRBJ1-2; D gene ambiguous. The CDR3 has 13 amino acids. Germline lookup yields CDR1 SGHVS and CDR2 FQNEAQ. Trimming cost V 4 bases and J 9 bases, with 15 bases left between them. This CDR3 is CASSSQGSSRYTF. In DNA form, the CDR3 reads TGTGCCAGCAGCTCGCAAGGGTCGTCGCGCTACACCTTC.

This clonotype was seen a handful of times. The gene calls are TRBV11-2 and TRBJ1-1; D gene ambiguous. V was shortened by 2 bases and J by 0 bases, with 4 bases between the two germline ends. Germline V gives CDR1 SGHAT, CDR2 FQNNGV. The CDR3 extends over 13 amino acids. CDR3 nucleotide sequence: TGTGCCAGCAGCTTATTCCTGAACACTGAAGCTTTCTTT. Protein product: CASSLFLNTEAFF.

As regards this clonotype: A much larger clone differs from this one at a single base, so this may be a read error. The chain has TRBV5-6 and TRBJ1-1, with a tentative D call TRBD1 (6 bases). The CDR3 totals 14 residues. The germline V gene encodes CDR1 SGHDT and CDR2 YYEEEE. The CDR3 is CASSYRVVGTEAYF. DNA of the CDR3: TGTGCCAGCAGCTACAGGGTTGTTGGCACTGAAGCTTACTTT.

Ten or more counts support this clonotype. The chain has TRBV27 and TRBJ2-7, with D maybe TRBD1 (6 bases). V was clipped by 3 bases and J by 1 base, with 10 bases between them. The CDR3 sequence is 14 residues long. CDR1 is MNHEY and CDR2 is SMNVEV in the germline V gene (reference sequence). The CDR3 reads CASSLGAGSYEQYF. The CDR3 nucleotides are TGTGCCAGCAGTTTGGGGGCCGGATCCTACGAGCAGTACTTC.